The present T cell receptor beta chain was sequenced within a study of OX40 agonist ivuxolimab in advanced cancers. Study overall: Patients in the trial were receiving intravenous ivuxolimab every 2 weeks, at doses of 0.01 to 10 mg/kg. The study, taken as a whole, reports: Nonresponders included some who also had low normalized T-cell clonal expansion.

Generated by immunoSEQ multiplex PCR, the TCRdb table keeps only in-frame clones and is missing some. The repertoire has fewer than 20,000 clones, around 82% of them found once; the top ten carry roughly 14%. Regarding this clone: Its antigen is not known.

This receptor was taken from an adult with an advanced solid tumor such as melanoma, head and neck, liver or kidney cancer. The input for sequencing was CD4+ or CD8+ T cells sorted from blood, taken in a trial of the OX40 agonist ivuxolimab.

This chain's CDR3 is CASSLEVRDAPDTQYF. The DNA for the CDR3 is TGTGCCAGCAGCTTAGAGGTCAGGGACGCCCCAGATACGCAGTATTTT. This chain connects TRBV7-2 to TRBJ2-3; D assignment may be TRBD1 or TRBD2 (5 bases each). V gave up 1 base and J gave up 4 bases, with 15 bases separating them. The CDR3 covers 16 residues. Germline CDR1 SGHTA, CDR2 FQGNSA.